The source of this T cell receptor (beta chain) is a study of shared clonotypes between healthy human individuals. Looking at the study overall: Each donor's CD4 naive and CD4 memory cells filled three plates apiece, CD8 naive two, and CD8 memory one. Study-wide results and limits: Estimated richness was generally greater in naive than memory subsets.

A CD45RA-negative memory subset and a CD45RA+ naive subset were separated from the CD4+ cells. V shed 4 bases and J shed 9 bases, with 13 bases lying between them. CDR1 and CDR2 from the germline V gene are SGHTA and FQGNSA. This CDR3 is built from 13 residues. Notes on this clone: The antigen remains unidentified.

Researchers ran the assay at a deep level. Some clones are missing from TCRdb's copy, which holds only in-frame ones; the method was immunoSEQ multiplex PCR. Among some 2,000,000 clones listed, 95% were seen once. The sequencing input was naive CD4+ T cells sorted from blood. Subset described: CD45RA+ positively selected. V and J are TRBV7-2 and TRBJ2-1; D remains unclear. This sequence was found in a man between 18 and 29 years old in good health. The CDR3 sequence: CASSYRSAGEQFF. The CDR3 region has the DNA TGTGCCAGCAGCTACCGGAGCGCTGGTGAGCAGTTCTTC.